A few counts support the clone carrying this T cell receptor (beta chain). The germline V and J ends were trimmed by 5 bases and 10 bases, with 14 bases remaining between them. Germline CDR1 and CDR2: SEHNR and FQNEAQ (reference sequence). The CDR3 runs 12 residues. The sample originates from a study of blood T cell repertoires in COVID-19. Authors' processing steps: How many nucleated cells were present was estimated from reference gene primer amplification. TCRdb's table, derived via immunoSEQ multiplex PCR, lists solely in-frame clones and lacks some. V and J calls and clone size are copied from that table; D and trimming were computed from the DNA. The data hold roughly 190,000 clones, with approximately 90% observed a single time.

V gene TRBV7-9 combines with J gene TRBJ1-2; D is possibly TRBD1 (5 bases). This TCR derives from a man in his sixties with active or convalescent COVID-19. The sample was peripheral blood. This CDR3 is CASSQNQGDYTF. The CDR3 DNA follows: TGTGCCAGCAGCCAGAACCAAGGGGACTACACCTTC. The whole variable domain, remainder taken from reference TRBV7-9 and TRBJ1-2, is DTGVSQNPRHKITKRGQNVTFRCDPISEHNRLYWYRQTLGQGPEFLTYFQNEAQLEKSRLLSDRFSAERPKGSFSTLEIQRTEQGDSAMYLCASSQNQGDYTFGSGTRLTVV.